Below are 14 T cell receptor beta chains sequenced from a single sample in a study of T cell changes during pregnancy in multiple sclerosis. Sequenced by immunoSEQ multiplex PCR; TCRdb stores in-frame clones only, minus some. The data hold around 40,000 clones, with under 95% observed a single time. Sample: CD4+ T cells from peripheral blood mononuclear cells, taken in the third trimester of pregnancy. All receptors derive from a female donor with multiple sclerosis, enrolled in a pregnancy study.

The V and J genes are TRBV18 and TRBJ2-1, with 10 bases matching TRBD1. After removal of 3 bases from V and 2 bases from J, the junction contained 10 bases not matched to a gene. Germline assignment: CDR1 KGHSH and CDR2 LQKENI. The CDR3 consists of 18 residues. DNA of the CDR3: TGTGCCAGCTCACCGCAAGGACCGACAGGGGGCGCCTACAATGAGCAGTTCTTC. It encodes CASSPQGPTGGAYNEQFF.

The V call is TRBV5-1, the J call TRBJ2-7; TRBD2 is a possible D gene (5 bases). This CDR3 region has 14 residues. The germline V gene encodes CDR1 SGHRS and CDR2 YFSETQ. V lost 0 bases and J lost 7, with 14 bases in between. This chain's CDR3 is CASSLAGKAREQYF. CDR3 coding DNA: TGCGCCAGCAGCTTGGCCGGGAAGGCTCGGGAGCAGTACTTC.

The chain has TRBV30 and TRBJ1-1; D is uncertain. The CDR3 length is 14 residues. The V end lost 2 bases, the J end lost 0 bases, and 10 bases lay between the germline ends. The germline V gene encodes CDR1 GTSNPN and CDR2 SVGIG (reference sequence). The CDR3: CAWSTLAMNTEAFF. CDR3 sequence (DNA): TGTGCCTGGAGTACGTTGGCCATGAACACTGAAGCTTTCTTT.

The chain couples TRBV7-2 to TRBJ2-7; 8 bases align to TRBD2. CDR1 SGHTA and CDR2 FQGNSA come from the germline V gene. The ends lost 3 bases at V and 2 bases at J; junction bases unmatched: 3. There are 14 residues in the CDR3. This chain's CDR3 is CASSFSGATYEQYF. In DNA, the CDR3 is TGTGCCAGCAGCTTTAGCGGGGCTACCTACGAGCAGTACTTC.

This rearrangement joins TRBV27 to TRBJ2-3; D is unclear. This CDR3 comprises 12 residues. V was cut by 10 bases and J by 1 base, with 9 bases left in between. Germline loops: CDR1 MNHEY, CDR2 SMNVEV (reference sequence). As DNA, the CDR3 is TGTGCCACCAACCGGGGCACAGATACGCAGTATTTT. Its protein product is CATNRGTDTQYF.

The chain uses TRBV19 and TRBJ2-1, with TRBD2 identical over 10 bases. The CDR3 length is 15 residues. Germline V gene data show CDR1 as LNHDA and CDR2 as SQIVND (reference sequence). V was pared by 2 bases and J by 9 bases, with 7 bases of the junction left unmatched. The CDR3 DNA reads as TGTGCCAGTAGTATAAAAGCGGGAGGGCCAGGTGAGCAGTTCTTC. It encodes CASSIKAGGPGEQFF.

The V gene is TRBV5-1, the J gene TRBJ2-3; 7 bases fit TRBD1. Trimming at V came to 2 bases and at J to 2 bases, leaving 5 bases not matched to a gene. The germline gives CDR1 SGHRS, CDR2 YFSETQ. The CDR3 consists of 15 residues. The CDR3 DNA is TGCGCCAGCAGCTTAGGACAGGCACCCACAGATACGCAGTATTTT. Encoded protein: CASSLGQAPTDTQYF.

This chain links TRBV7-9 with TRBJ2-1; 14 positions agree with TRBD2. The CDR3 spans 18 residues. Germline CDR1 reads SEHNR; CDR2 reads FQNEAQ (reference sequence). The V and J ends lost 4 bases and 5 bases, in that order; junction bases with no gene match: 10. The CDR3 nucleotides read TGTGCCAGCAGCTCCGGACTAGCGGGGGGCGAGGGGGACAATGAGCAGTTCTTC. Translation gives CASSSGLAGGEGDNEQFF.

V usage is TRBV7-3 and J usage is TRBJ2-1, with a weak D call TRBD2 (6 bases). Trimming removed 1 base at V and 3 bases at J, with 10 bases between. CDR3 length: 15 amino acids. Germline CDR1 reads SGHTA; CDR2 reads FQGTGA. As DNA, the CDR3 is TGTGCCAGCAGCTTAATAGCGGATATCTACAATGAGCAGTTCTTC. Translated, it gives CASSLIADIYNEQFF.

The J gene is TRBJ2-7, the V gene TRBV7-3, with D possibly being TRBD1 (6 bases). V lost 6 bases to trimming and J lost 5 bases, with 20 bases between them. This CDR3 spans 15 amino acids. Germline loops: CDR1 SGHTA, CDR2 FQGTGA. CDR3 sequence: CASSNEWGPIDEQYF. DNA of the CDR3: TGTGCCAGCAGTAACGAGTGGGGGCCGATAGACGAGCAGTACTTC.

The chain carries TRBV7-2 and TRBJ2-4; D is perhaps TRBD2 (6 bases). The CDR3 has 15 residues. V lost 0 bases, J lost 7 bases, and 13 bases lay in between. Germline V CDR1 and CDR2: SGHTA, FQGNSA. CDR3 sequence: CASSLAFNLANIQYF. The CDR3 bases are TGTGCCAGCAGCTTAGCGTTCAACCTAGCGAACATTCAGTACTTC. Full variable domain (missing parts from reference TRBV7-2 and TRBJ2-4): GAGVSQSPSNKVTEKGKDVELRCDPISGHTALYWYRQSLGQGLEFLIYFQGNSAPDKSGLPSDRFSAERTGGSVSTLTIQRTQQEDSAVYLCASSLAFNLANIQYFGAGTRLSVL.

CDR3: CASSLGGHLNYGYTF. In DNA, the CDR3 is TGTGCCAGCAGCTTAGGAGGACACCTTAACTATGGCTACACCTTC. V and J are TRBV7-2 and TRBJ1-2, with a tentative D call TRBD1 (5 bases). The CDR3 is made up of 15 amino acids. V was cut by 1 base and J by 1 base, with 10 bases left in between. The germline V gene has CDR1 SGHTA and CDR2 FQGNSA.

The chain uses TRBV28 and TRBJ2-7, with 7 bases lining up with TRBD1. The germline gives CDR1 MDHEN, CDR2 SYDVKM. J lost 5 bases, V lost 2 bases, and 6 bases had no gene match. There are 14 residues in the CDR3. CDR3 coding DNA: TGTGCCAGCAGTTTAAACACAGGGGACCACGAGCAGTACTTC. Its translation: CASSLNTGDHEQYF. The full variable domain, with the rest looked up from reference TRBV28 and TRBJ2-7, is DVKVTQSSRYLVKRTGEKVFLECVQDMDHENMFWYRQDPGLGLRLIYFSYDVKMKEKGDIPEGYSVSREKKERFSLILESASTNQTSMYLCASSLNTGDHEQYFGPGTRLTVT.

The genes are TRBV2 and TRBJ1-6; TRBD1 aligns across 11 bases. Unmatched junction bases numbered 6, after V lost 6 bases and J lost 8 bases. This CDR3 spans 15 amino acids. The germline V gene has CDR1 SNHLY and CDR2 FYNNEI. The CDR3 nucleotides read TGTGCCAGCAGCCGGGGACAGGGGGTTGATTCACCCCTCCACTTT. This translates into CASSRGQGVDSPLHF.